This TCR beta chain comes out of a study of blood T cell repertoires in COVID-19. Study-level information: Samples of COVID-19 (acute and convalescent) were obtained from the United States, Italy and Spain. From T cells, B-cell-depleted T cells, or PBMCs came the material, which was cDNA or gDNA.

Note on this clone: The sample carries other DNA sequences with the same CDR3.

Germline lookup yields CDR1 MNHEY and CDR2 SMNVEV (reference sequence). V lost 5 bases and J 4 bases, leaving 6 bases between the germline ends. The CDR3 has 11 residues. Authors' data handling: Estimation of nucleated cell counts relied on the amplification of reference gene primers. Clones were sequenced by immunoSEQ multiplex PCR, and TCRdb holds only the in-frame ones, with some missing. Clone size and the V and J calls come from that table; the DNA yielded D and trimming. The sample carries roughly 120,000 clones, about 84% recorded once. The sequence came from a human donor in a cohort sampled during active COVID-19. Material for sequencing was peripheral blood. The J gene is TRBJ2-7, the V gene TRBV27, with D perhaps TRBD1 (5 bases). CDR3 residues: CASSRGYEQYF. In DNA, the CDR3 is TGTGCCAGCAGTAGGGGTTACGAGCAGTACTTC.